This T cell receptor beta chain was observed in a study of identical twins. General observations from the study: It was cross-sectional statistical analysis, not following the same donors, that the conclusions relied on. There was more out-of-frame TCR alpha sharing in monozygotic twins than models estimated.

In this sample, this clonotype turned up many times. Its antigen is not known. TCRdb analysed the 5' RACE reads with MiXCR anew, one entry per CDR3 protein. The sample consists of fewer than 350,000 distinct CDR3 sequences, about 8% of them appearing once. CDR1 and CDR2 from the germline V gene are MGHRA and YSYEKL. The length of the CDR3 is 16 residues. V lost 3 bases and J lost 8; bases outside the gene matches: 10. Separately, the same data were catalogued under a study of yellow fever vaccine responses in identical twins.

This clonotype was sampled from a young woman in good health. The specimen sequenced was memory (CD45RO+) T cells sorted from blood. The J gene is TRBJ1-4, the V gene TRBV4-1; the match to TRBD1 covers 9 bases. CDR3 loop: CASSHPGQGAIEKLFF. CDR3 coding DNA: TGCGCCAGCAGCCACCCGGGACAGGGCGCGATCGAAAAACTGTTTTTT.